This T cell receptor beta chain was sequenced in a study of STAT5B mutations in CD4+ large granular lymphocyte leukemia. Sequencing used immunoSEQ multiplex PCR; TCRdb keeps in-frame clones, though not all of them. The profile shows fewer than 45,000 clones, approximately 84% of them singletons. The V gene lost 5 bases and the J gene lost 4 bases, with 8 bases spanning the gap. Germline V lookup: CDR1 MNHEY, CDR2 SVGAGI. CDR3 length: 13 residues. The material sequenced was CD4+ T cells from blood buffy coats. The clonotype was recovered from a human donor in good health. The genes are TRBV6-5 and TRBJ2-2; possible D gene TRBD2, 5 bases. CDR3 in amino acids: CASSQSGTGELFF. Here the CDR3 DNA reads TGTGCCAGCAGTCAAAGCGGCACCGGGGAGCTGTTTTTT.